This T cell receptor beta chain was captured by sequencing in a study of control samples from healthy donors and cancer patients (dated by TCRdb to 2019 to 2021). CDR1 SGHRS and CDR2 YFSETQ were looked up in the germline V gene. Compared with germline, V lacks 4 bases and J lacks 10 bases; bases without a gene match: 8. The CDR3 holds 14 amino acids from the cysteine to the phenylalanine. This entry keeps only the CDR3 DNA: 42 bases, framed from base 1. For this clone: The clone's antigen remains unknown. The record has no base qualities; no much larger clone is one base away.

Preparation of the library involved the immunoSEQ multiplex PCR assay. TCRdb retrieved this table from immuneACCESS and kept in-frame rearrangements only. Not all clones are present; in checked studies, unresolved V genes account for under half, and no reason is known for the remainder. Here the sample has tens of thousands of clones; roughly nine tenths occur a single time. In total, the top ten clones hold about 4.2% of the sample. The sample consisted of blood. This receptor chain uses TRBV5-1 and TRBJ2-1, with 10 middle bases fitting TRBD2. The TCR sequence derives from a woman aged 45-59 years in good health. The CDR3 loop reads CASSIKREGLEQFF. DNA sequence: TGCGCCAGCAGCATTAAGCGGGAGGGCCTCGAGCAGTTCTTC. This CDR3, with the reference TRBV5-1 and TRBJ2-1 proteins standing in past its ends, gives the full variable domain KAGVTQTPRYLIKTRGQQVTLSCSPISGHRSVSWYQQTPGQGLQFLFEYFSETQRNKGNFPGRFSGRQFSNSRSEMNVSTLELGDSALYLCASSIKREGLEQFFGPGTRLTVL.